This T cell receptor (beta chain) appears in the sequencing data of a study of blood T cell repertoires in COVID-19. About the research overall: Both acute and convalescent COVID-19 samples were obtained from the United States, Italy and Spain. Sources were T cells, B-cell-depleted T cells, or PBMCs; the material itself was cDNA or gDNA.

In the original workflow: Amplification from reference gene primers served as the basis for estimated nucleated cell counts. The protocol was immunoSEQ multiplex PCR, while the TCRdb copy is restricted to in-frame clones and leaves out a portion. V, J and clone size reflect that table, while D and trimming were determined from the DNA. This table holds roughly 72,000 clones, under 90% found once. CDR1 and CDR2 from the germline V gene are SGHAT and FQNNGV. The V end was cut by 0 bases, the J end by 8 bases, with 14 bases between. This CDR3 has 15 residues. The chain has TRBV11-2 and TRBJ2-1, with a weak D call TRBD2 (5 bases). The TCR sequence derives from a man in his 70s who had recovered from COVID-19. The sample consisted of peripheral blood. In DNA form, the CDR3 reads TGTGCCAGCAGCTTAGATCTTTCTCTAGCCGATGAGCAGTTCTTC. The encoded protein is CASSLDLSLADEQFF.